This T cell receptor (beta chain) emerged from a study of graft-versus-host responses after intestinal transplantation. The CDR3 has 14 amino acids. CDR1 MNHNS and CDR2 SASEGT come from the germline V gene. V was pared by 8 bases and J by 5 bases, with 16 bases between. Sequencing used immunoSEQ multiplex PCR; TCRdb keeps in-frame clones, though not all of them. The profile shows roughly 120,000 clones, 90% to 95% of them singletons. Regarding this clone: Its cognate antigen is unknown.

The sequenced sample was unstimulated CD8+ T cells sorted from spleen or lymph node cells, obtained before intestinal transplant. The TCR comes from a human donor who received an intestinal transplant. V usage is TRBV6-1 and J usage is TRBJ2-1; perhaps TRBD1 as D (6 bases). The CDR3 reads CASSRGTWNNEQFF. DNA for the CDR3: TGTGCCAGCTCGAGGGGGACCTGGAACAATGAGCAGTTCTTC.